There are a few counts of the clone carrying this T cell receptor beta chain. This may stem from a read error, because a much larger clone lies one nucleotide away. This entry comes from a study of tumor-infiltrating lymphocytes in primary liver carcinoma. Total RNA amounting to 500 ng was the source from which TCR beta cDNA was made with a constant-region primer. Libraries of TCR beta came from three nested multiplex PCR rounds with slightly modified ARM-PCR. Two initial PCR rounds of about 10 cycles each paired TRBV1-TRBV30 forward primers with a C-beta reverse primer. From the multiplex PCR reads, TCRdb called clonotypes with MiXCR, one entry per CDR3 protein. The repertoire consists of about 97,000 distinct CDR3 sequences, with 65% to 75% occurring once and the leading ten covering roughly 12%. Germline V gene data show CDR1 as MNHNY and CDR2 as SVGAGI (reference sequence). The CDR3 loop spans 17 amino acids.

Total RNA and DNA came together from roughly 20-30 mg of bulk tissue without cell sorting. The sequenced sample was liver tumor tissue from sampling region 2. Described subset: tumor region T2, inferior pole. The clonotype was recovered from a woman in her sixties or seventies with primary liver carcinoma and hepatitis B virus infection. V is TRBV6-6 and J is TRBJ2-6, with TRBD1 matching 7 bases. CDR3 nucleotides: TGTGCCAGCACGCTTGGGGCAGGGGGATCTGGGGCCAACGTCCTGGCTTTC. Amino acids: CASTLGAGGSGANVLAF.